This T cell receptor (beta chain) was recorded in a study of identical twins. Via MiXCR, TCRdb re-called the 5' RACE reads, giving one row per CDR3 protein. Here the sample spans some 440,000 distinct CDR3 sequences, 24% being singletons. These data are also associated with another study on T cells expressing NK-cell markers.

Input material: CD4+ T cells sorted from blood. This sequence originates from a woman aged 18-30 years in good health.

The CDR3 region is CASSLKAETEAFF. In DNA, the CDR3 is TGTGCCAGCAGCTTAAAGGCGGAGACTGAAGCTTTCTTT. This chain joins TRBV7-3 and TRBJ1-1, with D hard to call. Germline V gives CDR1 SGHTA, CDR2 FQGTGA. The CDR3 is 13 residues long. Between the trimmed V and J ends, which lost 1 base and 5 bases, there was a span of 8 bases.